These T cell receptor beta chains were read from a single sample in a study of blood T cell repertoires in COVID-19. Produced via immunoSEQ multiplex PCR; TCRdb's table is partial and in-frame only. The repertoire holds a few hundred thousand clones, around nine tenths seen once, with about 7% in the top ten. The sequenced sample consisted of peripheral blood. These receptors originate from a woman aged 25 to 39 with COVID-19, enrolled during active disease. The CDR3 runs from the conserved cysteine through the conserved F or W. The D gene is left open where the match is weak. Only some rows state a clone size, as once, few, many or a class for expanded clones.

v_call	j_call	d_call	clone_size	cdr3_nt	cdr3_aa
TRBV6-5	TRBJ2-2	TRBD2	NA	TGTGCCAGCAGTTACTGGTCTAGCGGGGGAACCGGGGAGCTGTTTTTT	CASSYWSSGGTGELFF
TRBV6-2/TRBV6-3	TRBJ2-1	TRBD2	NA	TGTGCCAGCAGTCGGACTAGCGGGAGGGTGACCTACAATGAGCAGTTCTTC	CASSRTSGRVTYNEQFF
TRBV15	TRBJ1-5	TRBD1	NA	TGTGCCACCATCCCGGACAGGGGTGGCAATCAGCCCCAGCATTTT	CATIPDRGGNQPQHF
TRBV27	TRBJ2-7	TRBD2	NA	TGTGCCAGCAGTGATGGGACTAACTATTACGAGCAGTACTTC	CASSDGTNYYEQYF
TRBV5-1	TRBJ2-1	NA	NA	TGCGCCAGCAGCTTCGGGACACTCAATGAGCAGTTCTTC	CASSFGTLNEQFF
TRBV30	TRBJ1-2	NA	NA	TGTGCCTGGAGGCAGGGGATGGGGTATGGCTACACCTTC	CAWRQGMGYGYTF
TRBV19	TRBJ1-2	NA	once	TGTGCCAGTAGTAATCTGGAGAACTATGGCTACACCTTC	CASSNLENYGYTF
TRBV19	TRBJ1-4	NA	once	TGTGCCAGTAGTATAGTCGACGGAGCAACTAATGAAAAACTGTTTTTT	CASSIVDGATNEKLFF
TRBV5-1	TRBJ2-7	TRBD2	NA	TGCGCCAGCAGCTTGATTAGCGGGAGTAACGAGCAGTACTTC	CASSLISGSNEQYF
TRBV2	TRBJ2-1	NA	NA	TGTGCCAGCAGTGGAAACTCAGCTAGCGACAATGAGCAGTTCTTC	CASSGNSASDNEQFF
TRBV10-3	TRBJ2-3	NA	NA	TGTGCCATCATTACCCGCCCTACCGACACAGATACGCAGTATTTT	CAIITRPTDTDTQYF
TRBV6-5	TRBJ2-2	TRBD1	few	TGTGCCAGCAGCAACAGGGGGAGGAACACCGGGGAGCTGTTTTTT	CASSNRGRNTGELFF
TRBV7-2	TRBJ2-1	TRBD2	NA	TGTGCCAGCAGCTTAGTGGGAGGGAGCTACAATGAGCAGTTCTTC	CASSLVGGSYNEQFF
TRBV4-1	TRBJ1-2	TRBD1	NA	TGCGCCAGCAGCCAAGAGACAGGGCCCTATGGCTACACCTTC	CASSQETGPYGYTF
TRBV19	TRBJ1-1	NA	once	TGTGCCAGTAGTTCAGGGGCCGAGAACACTGAAGCTTTCTTT	CASSSGAENTEAFF
TRBV24-1	TRBJ2-7	NA	NA	TGTGCCACCAGTGATTTGCCGGGGACATACGCCTCCTACGAGCAGTACTTC	CATSDLPGTYASYEQYF
TRBV28	TRBJ1-2	NA	NA	TGTGCCAGCAGTTTATGGGCCTCGCGAGGGGGCTACACCTTC	CASSLWASRGGYTF
TRBV7-6	TRBJ2-6	NA	NA	TGTGCCAGCAGCTTAGCCCCAGGGTTCTCTGGGGCCAACGTCCTGACTTTC	CASSLAPGFSGANVLTF
TRBV24-1	TRBJ1-2	TRBD1	once	TGTGCCACCAGTGACCCCGGACAGGGGGCAGGAGGCTACACCTTC	CATSDPGQGAGGYTF
TRBV23-1	TRBJ1-1	NA	once	TGCGCCAGCAGTCACCGAGGACAGTTACTTCGTATGAACACTGAAGCTTTCTTT	CASSHRGQLLRMNTEAFF
TRBV30	TRBJ2-5	NA	NA	TGTGCCTGGAGTCCCAGGGCAGGGAAGAAAGAAGAGACCCAGTACTTC	CAWSPRAGKKEETQYF
TRBV4-1	TRBJ1-2	TRBD1	NA	TGCGCCAGCAGCCAAGAGGCGACAGGGTTTGGCTACACCTTC	CASSQEATGFGYTF